The present TCR beta chain was sequenced within a study of blood T cell repertoires in COVID-19. Assay used: immunoSEQ multiplex PCR; TCRdb lists only in-frame clones, some missing. Of hundreds of thousands of clones detected, under 90% appear once; the ten largest clones hold 4.8%. Individuals in the exposed group had encountered a COVID-19 case within 2 weeks preceding study entry. V was clipped by 0 bases and J by 5 bases, with 15 bases between them. CDR3 length equals 16 residues. Germline values: CDR1 SNHLY, CDR2 FYNNEI. This clone occurred once. V usage is TRBV2 and J usage is TRBJ2-3; TRBD2 might be the D (5 bases). Sequencing used PBMCs or T cells enriched from blood (not recorded which). The sequence derives from a woman aged 50 to 65 who had been exposed to COVID-19. CDR3 nucleotides: TGTGCCAGCAGTGAAGCGCTTCTGGGAGCGAAAGATACGCAGTATTTT. This codes for CASSEALLGAKDTQYF.